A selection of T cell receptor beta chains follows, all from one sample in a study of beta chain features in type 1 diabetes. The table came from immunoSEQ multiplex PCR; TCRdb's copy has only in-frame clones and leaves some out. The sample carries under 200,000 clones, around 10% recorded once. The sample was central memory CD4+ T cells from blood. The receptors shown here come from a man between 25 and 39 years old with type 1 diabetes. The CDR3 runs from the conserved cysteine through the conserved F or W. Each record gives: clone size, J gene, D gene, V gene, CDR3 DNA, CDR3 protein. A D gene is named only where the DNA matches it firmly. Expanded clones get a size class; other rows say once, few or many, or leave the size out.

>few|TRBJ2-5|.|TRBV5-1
TGCGCCAGCAGCCCGGGGTACCAAGAGACCCAGTACTTC
CASSPGYQETQYF
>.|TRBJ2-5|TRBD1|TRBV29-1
TGCAGCGTTCGGACAGGACAAGAGACCCAGTACTTC
CSVRTGQETQYF
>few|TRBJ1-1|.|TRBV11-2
TGTGCCAGCAGCAAGCGGTTGGGGACTGAAGCTTTCTTT
CASSKRLGTEAFF
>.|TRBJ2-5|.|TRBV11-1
TGTGCCAGCAGCCCCACTCAGGGAGAGACCCAGTACTTC
CASSPTQGETQYF
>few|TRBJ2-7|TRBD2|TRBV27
TGTGCCAGCAGTTTATTTCTTAGCGGGCCCTACGAGCAGTACTTC
CASSLFLSGPYEQYF
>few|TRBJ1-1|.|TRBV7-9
TGTGCGACACGGTGGGTAGCGGACACTGAAGCTTTCTTT
CATRWVADTEAFF
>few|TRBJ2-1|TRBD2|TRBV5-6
TGTGCCAGCAGCTTGAAACCTAGCGGGAGCTATGAGCAGTTCTTC
CASSLKPSGSYEQFF
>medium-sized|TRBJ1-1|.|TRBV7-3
TGTGCCAGCAGCCCTGGGGCGGGGGAAACTGAAGCTTTCTTT
CASSPGAGETEAFF
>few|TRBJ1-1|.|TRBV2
TGTGCCATCCAAGCCGCCCTGAACACTGAAGCTTTCTTT
CAIQAALNTEAFF
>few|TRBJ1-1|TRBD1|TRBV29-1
TGCAGCGTTGTGGACAGGGATTTGAACACTGAAGCTTTCTTT
CSVVDRDLNTEAFF
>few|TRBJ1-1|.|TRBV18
TGTGCCAGCTCACCAGGAGTGAACACTGAAGCTTTCTTT
CASSPGVNTEAFF
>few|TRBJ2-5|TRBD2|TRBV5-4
TGTGCCAGCAGCTTGGGAGGCGGGAGGGGGGGCGAGACCCAGTACTTC
CASSLGGGRGGETQYF
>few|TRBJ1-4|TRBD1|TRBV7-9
TGTGCCAGCAGCCGCGGACAGGGTGCTAATGAAAAACTGTTTTTT
CASSRGQGANEKLFF
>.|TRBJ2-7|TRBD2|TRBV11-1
TGTGCCAGCAGTAACCAAGGGAGCGGGAGACTCTACGAGCAGTACTTC
CASSNQGSGRLYEQYF
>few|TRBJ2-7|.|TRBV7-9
TGTGCCAGCAGCTTAGCCCCGGACAAGTCCTACGAGCAGTACTTC
CASSLAPDKSYEQYF
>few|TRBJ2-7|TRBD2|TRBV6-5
TGTGCCAGCAGTCAGCTAGCGGGTTCCTACGAGCAGTACTTC
CASSQLAGSYEQYF
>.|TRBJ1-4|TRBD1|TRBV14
TGTGCCAGCAGCCCGGACAGGGGAGGAGGAAGTGAAAAACTGTTTTTT
CASSPDRGGGSEKLFF
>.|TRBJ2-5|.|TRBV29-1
TGCAGCGCCGCAGGGTGGGGTACGGAAGAGACCCAGTACTTC
CSAAGWGTEETQYF
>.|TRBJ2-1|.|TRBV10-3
TGTGCCATCAGTGGACGACAGGCTAGCTCCTACAATGAGCAGTTCTTC
CAISGRQASSYNEQFF
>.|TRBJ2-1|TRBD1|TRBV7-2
TGTGCCAGCAGCTCTCCGGACAGGGTTGCGTTCTTC
CASSSPDRVAFF
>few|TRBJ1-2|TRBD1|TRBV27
TGTGCCAGCAGTCAGGGGGCTTGGTATGGCTACACCTTC
CASSQGAWYGYTF
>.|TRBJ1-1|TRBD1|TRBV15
TGTGCCACCAGCAGAGCAGCAGGGGGTCACACTGAAGCTTTCTTT
CATSRAAGGHTEAFF
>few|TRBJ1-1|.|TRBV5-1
TGCGCCAGCAGCTTTGACGGGGGGAACACTGAAGCTTTCTTT
CASSFDGGNTEAFF
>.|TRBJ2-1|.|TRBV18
TGTGCCAGCTCACCCCCGCCGGGGACCGCGGGGGAGCAGTTCTTC
CASSPPPGTAGEQFF